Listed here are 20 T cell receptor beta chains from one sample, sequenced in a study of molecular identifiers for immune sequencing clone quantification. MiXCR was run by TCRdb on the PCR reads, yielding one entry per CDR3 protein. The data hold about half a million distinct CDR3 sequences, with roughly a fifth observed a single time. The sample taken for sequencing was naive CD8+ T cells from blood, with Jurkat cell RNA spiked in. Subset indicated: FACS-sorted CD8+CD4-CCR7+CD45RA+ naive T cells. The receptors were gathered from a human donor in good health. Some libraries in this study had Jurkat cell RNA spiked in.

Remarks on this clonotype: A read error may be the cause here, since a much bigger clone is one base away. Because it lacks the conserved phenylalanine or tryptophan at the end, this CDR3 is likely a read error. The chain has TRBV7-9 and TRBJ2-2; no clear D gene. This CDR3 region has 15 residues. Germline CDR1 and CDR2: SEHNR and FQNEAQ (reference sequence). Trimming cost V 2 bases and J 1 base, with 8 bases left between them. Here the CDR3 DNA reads TGTGCCAGCAGCTTATTGGAGAAGAACACCGGGGAGCTGTTTCTT. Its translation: CASSLLEKNTGELFL.

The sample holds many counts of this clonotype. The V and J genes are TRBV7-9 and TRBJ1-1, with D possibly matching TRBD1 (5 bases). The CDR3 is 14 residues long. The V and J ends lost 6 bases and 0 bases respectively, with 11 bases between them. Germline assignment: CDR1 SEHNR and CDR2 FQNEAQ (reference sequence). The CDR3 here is CASRIQGLNTEAFF. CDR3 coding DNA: TGTGCCAGCAGAATCCAGGGATTGAACACTGAAGCTTTCTTT. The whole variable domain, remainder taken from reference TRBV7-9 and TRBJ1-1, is DTGVSQNPRHKITKRGQNVTFRCDPISEHNRLYWYRQTLGQGPEFLTYFQNEAQLEKSRLLSDRFSAERPKGSFSTLEIQRTEQGDSAMYLCASRIQGLNTEAFFGQGTRLTVV.

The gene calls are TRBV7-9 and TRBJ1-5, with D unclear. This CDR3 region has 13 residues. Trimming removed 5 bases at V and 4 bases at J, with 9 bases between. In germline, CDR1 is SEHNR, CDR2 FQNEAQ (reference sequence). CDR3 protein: CASSTDGNQPQHF. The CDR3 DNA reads TGTGCCAGCAGCACTGACGGGAATCAGCCCCAGCATTTT.

In DNA, the CDR3 is TGTGCCAGCAGGCCCTACAGGGGCGGTAATGAAAAACTGTTTTTT. Translated, it gives CASRPYRGGNEKLFF. V and J are TRBV12-3 or TRBV12-4 and TRBJ1-4, with 7 bases that match TRBD1. V trimming: 6 bases; J trimming: 4 bases; junction bases outside the gene matches: 8. This CDR3 region has 15 residues.

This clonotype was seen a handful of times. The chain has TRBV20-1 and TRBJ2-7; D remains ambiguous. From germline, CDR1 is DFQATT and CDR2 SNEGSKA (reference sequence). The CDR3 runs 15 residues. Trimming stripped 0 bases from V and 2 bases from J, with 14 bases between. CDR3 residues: CSARDRSASPYEQYF. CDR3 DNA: TGCAGTGCTAGAGATCGCTCAGCGAGCCCCTACGAGCAGTACTTC.

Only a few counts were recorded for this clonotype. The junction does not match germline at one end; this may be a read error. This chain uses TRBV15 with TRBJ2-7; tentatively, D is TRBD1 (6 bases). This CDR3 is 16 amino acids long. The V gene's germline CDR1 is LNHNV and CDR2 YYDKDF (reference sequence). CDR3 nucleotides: TGTGCCACCAGCAGAGATTTAAGGGGGATGGGGTACGAGCGGTACTTC. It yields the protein CATSRDLRGMGYERYF. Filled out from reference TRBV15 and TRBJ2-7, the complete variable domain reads DAMVIQNPRYQVTQFGKPVTLSCSQTLNHNVMYWYQQKSSQAPKLLFHYYDKDFNNEADTPDNFQSRRPNTSFCFLDIRSPGLGDTAMYLCATSRDLRGMGYERYFGPGTRLTVT.

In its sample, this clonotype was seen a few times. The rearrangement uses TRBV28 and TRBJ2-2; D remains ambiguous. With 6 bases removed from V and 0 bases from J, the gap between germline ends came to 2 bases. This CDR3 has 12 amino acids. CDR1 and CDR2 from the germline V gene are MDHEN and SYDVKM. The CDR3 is CASRTNTGELFF. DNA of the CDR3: TGTGCCAGCAGGACGAACACCGGGGAGCTGTTTTTT.

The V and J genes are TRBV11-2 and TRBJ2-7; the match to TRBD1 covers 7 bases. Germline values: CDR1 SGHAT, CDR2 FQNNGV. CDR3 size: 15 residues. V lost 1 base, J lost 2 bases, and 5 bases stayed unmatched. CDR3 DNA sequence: TGTGCCAGCAGCTTAGGCACAGGGGCACCCTACGAGCAGTACTTC. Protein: CASSLGTGAPYEQYF. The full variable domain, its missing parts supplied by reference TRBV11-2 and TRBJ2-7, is EAGVAQSPRYKIIEKRQSVAFWCNPISGHATLYWYQQILGQGPKLLIQFQNNGVVDDSQLPKDRFSAERLKGVDSTLKIQPAKLEDSAVYLCASSLGTGAPYEQYFGPGTRLTVT.

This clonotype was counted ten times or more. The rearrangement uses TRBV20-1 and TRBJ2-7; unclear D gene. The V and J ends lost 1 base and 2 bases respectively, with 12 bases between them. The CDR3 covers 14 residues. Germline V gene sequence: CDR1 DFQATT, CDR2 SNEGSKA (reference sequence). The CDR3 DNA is TGCAGTGCTAGAGTTCCCAGCATTGCCTACGAGCAGTACTTC. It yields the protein CSARVPSIAYEQYF.

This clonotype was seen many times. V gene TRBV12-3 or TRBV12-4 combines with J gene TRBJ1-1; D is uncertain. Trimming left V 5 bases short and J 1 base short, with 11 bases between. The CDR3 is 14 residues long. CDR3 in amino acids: CASSGDGSNTEAFF. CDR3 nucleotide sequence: TGTGCCAGCAGTGGTGACGGGTCGAACACTGAAGCTTTCTTT.

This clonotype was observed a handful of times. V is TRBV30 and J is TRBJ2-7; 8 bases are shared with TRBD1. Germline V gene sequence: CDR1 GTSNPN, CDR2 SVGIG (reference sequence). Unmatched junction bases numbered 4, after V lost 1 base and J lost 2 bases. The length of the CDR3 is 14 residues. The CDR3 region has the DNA TGTGCCTGGAGTGGGGGACAGGATCCCTACGAGCAGTACTTC. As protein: CAWSGGQDPYEQYF.

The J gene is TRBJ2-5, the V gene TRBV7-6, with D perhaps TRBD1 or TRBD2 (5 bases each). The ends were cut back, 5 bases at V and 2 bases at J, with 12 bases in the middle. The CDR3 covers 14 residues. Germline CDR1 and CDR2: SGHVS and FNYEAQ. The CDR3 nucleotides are TGTGCCAGCAGCGATCCGGGACGGCAAGAGACCCAGTACTTC. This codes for CASSDPGRQETQYF.

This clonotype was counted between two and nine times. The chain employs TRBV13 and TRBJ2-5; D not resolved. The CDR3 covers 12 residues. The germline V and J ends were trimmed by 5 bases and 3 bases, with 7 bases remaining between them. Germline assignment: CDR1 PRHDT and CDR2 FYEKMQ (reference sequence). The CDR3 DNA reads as TGTGCCAGCAGCCGATTAGAAGAGACCCAGTACTTC. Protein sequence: CASSRLEETQYF.

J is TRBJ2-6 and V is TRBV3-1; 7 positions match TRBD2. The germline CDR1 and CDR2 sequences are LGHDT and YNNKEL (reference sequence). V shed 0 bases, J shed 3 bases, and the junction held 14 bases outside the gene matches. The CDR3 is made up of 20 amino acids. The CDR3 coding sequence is TGTGCCAGCAGCCAAGAATATCGGGACTACGTTTCAGTTGGGGCCAACGTCCTGACTTTC. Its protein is CASSQEYRDYVSVGANVLTF.

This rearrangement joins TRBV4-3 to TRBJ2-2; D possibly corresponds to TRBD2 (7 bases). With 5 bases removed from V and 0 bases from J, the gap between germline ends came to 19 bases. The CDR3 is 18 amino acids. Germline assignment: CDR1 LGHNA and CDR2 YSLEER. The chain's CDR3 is CASSSRGGAGTNTGELFF. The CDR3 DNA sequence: TGCGCCAGCAGCTCAAGGGGGGGTGCGGGGACGAACACCGGGGAGCTGTTTTTT.

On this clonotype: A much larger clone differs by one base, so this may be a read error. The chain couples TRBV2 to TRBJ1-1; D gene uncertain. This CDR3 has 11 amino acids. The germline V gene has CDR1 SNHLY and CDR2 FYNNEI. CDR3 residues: CASSGNAEAFF. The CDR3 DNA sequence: TGTGCCAGCAGCGGGAACGCTGAAGCTTTCTTT.

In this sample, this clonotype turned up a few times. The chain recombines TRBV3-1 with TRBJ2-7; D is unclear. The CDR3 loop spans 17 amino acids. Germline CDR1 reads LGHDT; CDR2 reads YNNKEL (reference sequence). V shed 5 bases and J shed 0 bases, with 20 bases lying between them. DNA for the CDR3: TGTGCCAGCAGCGCTCACCCGCCGGGCGGAGCCTCCTACGAGCAGTACTTC. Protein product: CASSAHPPGGASYEQYF.

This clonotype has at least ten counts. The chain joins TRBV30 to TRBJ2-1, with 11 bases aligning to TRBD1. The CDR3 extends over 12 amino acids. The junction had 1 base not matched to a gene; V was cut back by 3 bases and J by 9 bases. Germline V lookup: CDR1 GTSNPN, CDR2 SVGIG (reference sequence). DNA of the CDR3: TGTGCCTGGAGCGGACAGGGGGCTGAGCAGTTCTTC. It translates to CAWSGQGAEQFF.

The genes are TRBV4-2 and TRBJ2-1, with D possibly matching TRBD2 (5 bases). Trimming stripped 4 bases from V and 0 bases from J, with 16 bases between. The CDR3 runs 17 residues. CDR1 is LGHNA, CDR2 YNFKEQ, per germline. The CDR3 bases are TGTGCCAGCAGCCCCACGAGCGCCGAGGGCTCCTACAATGAGCAGTTCTTC. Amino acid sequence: CASSPTSAEGSYNEQFF.

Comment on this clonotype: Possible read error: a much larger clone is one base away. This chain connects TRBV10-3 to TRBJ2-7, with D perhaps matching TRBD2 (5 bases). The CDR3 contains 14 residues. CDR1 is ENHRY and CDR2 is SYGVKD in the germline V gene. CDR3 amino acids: CAISESPGYYEQHF. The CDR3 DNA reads TGTGCCATCAGTGAGTCTCCGGGGTACTACGAGCAGCACTTC.